This entry is about one TCR beta chain. Antigen specificity is unknown. The sample comes from a study of early stage breast cancer tumors. Study-wide context: Among some 12 ER+/PR+/HER2- tumors, eight were ductal, four lobular. Each sample averaged around 9.4-fold read coverage.

Trimming shortened V by 3 bases and J by 6 bases, and 13 bases separated the two germline ends. Germline CDR1 is SGHNT and CDR2 is YYREEE (reference sequence). The CDR3 sequence is 14 residues long. Clones were read by immunoSEQ multiplex PCR, and TCRdb kept only the in-frame ones, dropping some. The sample yields approximately 33,000 clones, 70% to 75% seen once. Findings of the study overall: Most shared enriched TCRB sequences were commonly generated ones. Compared with adjacent normal breast, tumors showed about 2.3-fold denser, more clonal T cells.

This TCR derives from a person aged 35-49 years with breast cancer. The sequencing input was blood. The genes are TRBV5-4 and TRBJ2-4; no clear D. CDR3 sequence reads: CASSSDPVGNIQYF. As DNA, the CDR3 is TGTGCCAGCAGCTCAGATCCAGTCGGAAACATTCAGTACTTC.